This T cell receptor beta chain was captured in a study of blood T cell repertoires in COVID-19. Study in general: Acute and convalescent COVID-19 samples came from the United States, Italy and Spain. T cells, B-cell-depleted T cells, or PBMCs supplied cDNA or gDNA.

Germline CDR1 is GTSNPN and CDR2 is SVGIG (reference sequence). The J segment lost 4 bases and the V segment lost 0 bases, leaving 2 bases of the junction unmatched. The CDR3 sequence is 14 residues long. As originally analysed: Reference gene primers were amplified, and this amplification served to estimate nucleated cell counts. Method: immunoSEQ multiplex PCR; TCRdb's copy keeps in-frame clones and lacks some. The V and J calls and clone size were taken over from that table, and D and trimming were inferred from the DNA. The data show about 230,000 clones, 70% to 90% seen once. The rearrangement links TRBV30 to TRBJ1-5, with 8 bases fitting TRBD1. Sequenced input: peripheral blood. The TCR sequence derives from a man between 35 and 55 years old with acute or convalescent COVID-19. The CDR3 reads CAWSVGTGNQPQHF. The CDR3 DNA reads as TGTGCCTGGAGTGTCGGGACAGGAAATCAGCCCCAGCATTTT. Drawing the rest from reference TRBV30 and TRBJ1-5, the complete variable domain is SQTIHQWPATLVQPVGSPLSLECTVEGTSNPNLYWYRQAAGRGLQLLFYSVGIGQISSEVPQNLSASRPQDRQFILSSKKLLLSDSGFYLCAWSVGTGNQPQHFGDGTRLSIL.